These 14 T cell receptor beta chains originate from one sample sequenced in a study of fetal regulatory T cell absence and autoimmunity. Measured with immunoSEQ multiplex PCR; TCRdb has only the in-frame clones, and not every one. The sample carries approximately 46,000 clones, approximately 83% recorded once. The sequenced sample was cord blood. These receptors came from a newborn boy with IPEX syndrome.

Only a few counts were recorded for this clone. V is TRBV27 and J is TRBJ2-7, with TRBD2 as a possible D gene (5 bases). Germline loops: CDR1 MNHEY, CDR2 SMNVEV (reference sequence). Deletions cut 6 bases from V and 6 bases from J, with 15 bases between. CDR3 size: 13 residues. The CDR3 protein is CASSLGRASEQYF. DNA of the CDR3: TGTGCCAGCAGCCTTGGGCGGGCCTCCGAGCAGTACTTC.

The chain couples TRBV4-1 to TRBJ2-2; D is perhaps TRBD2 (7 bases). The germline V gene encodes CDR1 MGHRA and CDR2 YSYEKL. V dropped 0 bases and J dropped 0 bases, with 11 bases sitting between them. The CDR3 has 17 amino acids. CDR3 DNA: TGCGCCAGCAGCCAAGAAGCGGGACATGCGAACACCGGGGAGCTGTTTTTT. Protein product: CASSQEAGHANTGELFF.

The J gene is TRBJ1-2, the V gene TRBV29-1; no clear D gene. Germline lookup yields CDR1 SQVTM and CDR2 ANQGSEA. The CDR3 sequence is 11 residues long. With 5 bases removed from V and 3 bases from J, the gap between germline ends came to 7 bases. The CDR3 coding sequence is TGCAGCGTTTCGATGGACTATGGCTACACCTTC. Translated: CSVSMDYGYTF.

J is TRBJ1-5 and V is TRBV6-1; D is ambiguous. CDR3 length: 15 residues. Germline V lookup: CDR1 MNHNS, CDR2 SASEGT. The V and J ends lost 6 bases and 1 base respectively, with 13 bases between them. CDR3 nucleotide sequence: TGTGCCAGCAGCCCTCAGGTGAGGAGCAATCAGCCCCAGCATTTT. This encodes CASSPQVRSNQPQHF.

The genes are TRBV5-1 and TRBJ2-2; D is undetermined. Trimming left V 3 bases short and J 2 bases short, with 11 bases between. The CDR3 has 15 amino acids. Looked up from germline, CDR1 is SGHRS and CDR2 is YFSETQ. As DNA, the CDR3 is TGCGCCAGCAGCTGGCCCTTGTATAACACCGGGGAGCTGTTTTTT. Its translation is CASSWPLYNTGELFF.

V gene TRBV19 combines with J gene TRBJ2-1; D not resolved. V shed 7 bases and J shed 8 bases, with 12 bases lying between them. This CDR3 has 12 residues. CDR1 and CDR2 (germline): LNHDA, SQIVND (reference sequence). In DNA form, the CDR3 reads TGTGCCAGTACGGGCTCGAAGGATGAGCAGTTCTTC. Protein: CASTGSKDEQFF.

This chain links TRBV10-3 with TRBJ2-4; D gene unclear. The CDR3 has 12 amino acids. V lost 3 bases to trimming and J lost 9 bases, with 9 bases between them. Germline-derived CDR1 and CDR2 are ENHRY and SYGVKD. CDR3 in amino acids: CAISDGGSIQYF. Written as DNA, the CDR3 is TGTGCCATCAGTGATGGCGGCTCCATTCAGTACTTC.

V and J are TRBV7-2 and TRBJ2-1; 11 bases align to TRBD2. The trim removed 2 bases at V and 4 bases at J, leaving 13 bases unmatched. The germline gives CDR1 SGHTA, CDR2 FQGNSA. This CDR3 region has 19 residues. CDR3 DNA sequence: TGTGCCAGCAGCTTAAGAGGGGTCCTAGCGGGGGGACGATACAATGAGCAGTTCTTC. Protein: CASSLRGVLAGGRYNEQFF.

The CDR3 is CASPKTDFNYGYTF. In DNA, the CDR3 is TGCGCCAGCCCCAAGACAGACTTTAACTATGGCTACACCTTC. The rearrangement links TRBV5-1 to TRBJ1-2, with D tentatively TRBD1 (5 bases). V was shortened by 7 bases and J by 1 base, with 14 bases between the two germline ends. Germline CDR1 is SGHRS and CDR2 is YFSETQ. The CDR3 is made up of 14 amino acids.

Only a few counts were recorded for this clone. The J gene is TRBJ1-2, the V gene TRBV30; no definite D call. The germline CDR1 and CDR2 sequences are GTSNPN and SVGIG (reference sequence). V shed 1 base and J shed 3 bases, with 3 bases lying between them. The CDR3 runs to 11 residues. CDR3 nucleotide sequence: TGTGCCTGGAGTGGACACTATGGCTACACCTTC. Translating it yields CAWSGHYGYTF.

The CDR3 nucleotides are TGTGCCAGCAGCTTAGAAGGACGTAACGGCTACACCTTC. Protein: CASSLEGRNGYTF. The rearrangement joins TRBV13 to TRBJ1-2; D not certain. CDR3 length equals 13 residues. Looked up from germline, CDR1 is PRHDT and CDR2 is FYEKMQ (reference sequence). V was shortened by 1 base and J by 8 bases, with 11 bases between the two germline ends.

CDR3 in amino acids: CASSYYGSPNYGYTF. The CDR3 DNA reads TGTGCCAGCAGTTACTACGGGAGCCCTAACTATGGCTACACCTTC. The chain has TRBV6-6 and TRBJ1-2; D unclear. This CDR3 is built from 15 residues. Trimming took 1 base from V and 0 from J, leaving 9 bases between them. Germline CDR1 MNHNY, CDR2 SVGAGI (reference sequence).

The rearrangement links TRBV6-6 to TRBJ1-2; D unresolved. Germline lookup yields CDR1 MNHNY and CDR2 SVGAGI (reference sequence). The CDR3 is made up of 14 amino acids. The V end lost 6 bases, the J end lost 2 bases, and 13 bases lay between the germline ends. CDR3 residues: CASRLSTGNYGYTF. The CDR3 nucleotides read TGTGCCAGCAGGCTCTCGACCGGGAACTATGGCTACACCTTC.

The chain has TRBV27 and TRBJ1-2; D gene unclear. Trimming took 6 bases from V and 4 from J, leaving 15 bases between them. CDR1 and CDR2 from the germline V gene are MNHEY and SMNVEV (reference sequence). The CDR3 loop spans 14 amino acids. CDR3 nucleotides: TGTGCCAGCAGACCCCAGAATCTGGGCTATGGCTACACCTTC. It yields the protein CASRPQNLGYGYTF.